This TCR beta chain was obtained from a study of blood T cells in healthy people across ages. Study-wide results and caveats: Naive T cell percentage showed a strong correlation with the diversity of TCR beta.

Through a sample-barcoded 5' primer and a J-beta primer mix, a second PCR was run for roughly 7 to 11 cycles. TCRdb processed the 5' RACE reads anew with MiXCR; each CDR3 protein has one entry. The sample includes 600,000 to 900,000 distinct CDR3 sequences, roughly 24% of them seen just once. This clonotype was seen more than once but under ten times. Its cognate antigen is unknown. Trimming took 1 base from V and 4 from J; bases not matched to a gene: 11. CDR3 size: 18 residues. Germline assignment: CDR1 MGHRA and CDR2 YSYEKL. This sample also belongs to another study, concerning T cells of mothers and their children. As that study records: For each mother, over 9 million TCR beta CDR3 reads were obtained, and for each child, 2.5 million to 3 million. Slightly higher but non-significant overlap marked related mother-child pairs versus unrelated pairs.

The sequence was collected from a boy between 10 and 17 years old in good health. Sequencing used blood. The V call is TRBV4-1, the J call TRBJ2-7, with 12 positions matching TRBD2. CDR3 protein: CASSQGASGGAHQYEQYF. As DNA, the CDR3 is TGCGCCAGCAGCCAAGGGGCTAGCGGGGGGGCGCACCAGTACGAGCAGTACTTC.